Listed below are T cell receptor beta chains from one sample, sequenced in a study of blood T cells in healthy people across ages. A single record per CDR3 protein comes from TCRdb applying MiXCR to the 5' RACE reads. The sample consists of 540,000 or so distinct CDR3 sequences, approximately 25% of them appearing once. Sequencing input: blood. The origin of the receptors is an older woman in good health. Both conserved end residues are part of each CDR3. A D gene is named only where the DNA matches it firmly. Rows may omit the clone size; those that give it use once, few, many or a size class.

NA	TRBD2	TRBV5-1	TRBJ2-7	TGCGCCAGCAGCTTGATTAGCGGGGGTTCCTACGAGCAGTACTTC	CASSLISGGSYEQYF
many	NA	TRBV29-1	TRBJ2-5	TGCAGCGTCCCGGGGTTAGAGGAAGAGACCCAGTACTTC	CSVPGLEEETQYF
NA	NA	TRBV4-1	TRBJ2-7	TGCGCCAGCAGCCAAGATTTAATCCCGGGGGAAGTTAACGAGCAGTACTTC	CASSQDLIPGEVNEQYF
NA	NA	TRBV5-1	TRBJ2-1	TGCGCCAGCAGCTTGGAGGGCGGGCTGAGTGAGCAGTTCTTC	CASSLEGGLSEQFF
NA	TRBD1	TRBV18	TRBJ1-1	TGTGCCAGCTCACCATTGATCGGGACAGGGGGTTTAAACACTGAAGCTTTCTTT	CASSPLIGTGGLNTEAFF
NA	TRBD1	TRBV27	TRBJ1-3	TGTGCCAGCAGTCTCACCGGGACAGGGGGTGGAAACACCATATATTTT	CASSLTGTGGGNTIYF
NA	NA	TRBV20-1	TRBJ2-7	TGCAGTGCTAGACGTGGGAACGACGAGCAGTACTTC	CSARRGNDEQYF
NA	NA	TRBV25-1	TRBJ1-1	TGTGCCAGCAGTGAATACGGTGACACTGAAGCTTTCTTT	CASSEYGDTEAFF
NA	NA	TRBV7-2	TRBJ2-2	TGTGCCAGCAGCCTCCAGGGGGGGACCCCGGCGGAGCTGTTTTTT	CASSLQGGTPAELFF
NA	NA	TRBV28	TRBJ1-5	TGTGCCAGCAGTATACCCGGGGACACCGATCAGCCCCAGCATTTT	CASSIPGDTDQPQHF
NA	NA	TRBV7-9	TRBJ1-2	TGTGCCAGCAGCTTGGGCAGTGAAGTTTATGGCTACACCTTC	CASSLGSEVYGYTF
NA	NA	TRBV24-1	TRBJ2-1	TGTGCCACCGGCGGGTTGGCGGTCAGCTCCTACAATGAGCAGTTCTTC	CATGGLAVSSYNEQFF
NA	NA	TRBV20-1	TRBJ2-7	TGCAGTGCTAGAGATTCAAAAGCGGACGAGCAGTACTTC	CSARDSKADEQYF
once	TRBD1	TRBV20-1	TRBJ2-7	TGCAGTGCTAAACGGGACAGGGGAATCTACGAGCAGTACTTC	CSAKRDRGIYEQYF
NA	TRBD2	TRBV20-1	TRBJ2-3	TGCAGTGCTAGGACTACAGCGGGGAGAGTTACAGATACGCAGTATTTT	CSARTTAGRVTDTQYF
few	TRBD2	TRBV5-4	TRBJ2-7	TGTGCCAGCAGCCCGGATCTAGCGGGGGGGCAAGAGCAGTACTTC	CASSPDLAGGQEQYF
NA	NA	TRBV29-1	TRBJ2-3	TGCAGCGTTGAGGATGGGACAGATACGCAGTATTTT	CSVEDGTDTQYF
few	NA	TRBV24-1	TRBJ2-2	TGTGCCACCAGTGGTTGGGACAAAGGGACCGGGGAGCTGTTTTTT	CATSGWDKGTGELFF
few	NA	TRBV12-3/TRBV12-4	TRBJ2-2	TGTGCCAGTGGGGATCTCGACACCGGGGAGCTGTTTTTT	CASGDLDTGELFF
few	NA	TRBV27	TRBJ2-5	TGTGCCAGCAGTTTAAGAATCGGGGAGCAGTACTTC	CASSLRIGEQYF
NA	TRBD2	TRBV6-6	TRBJ2-5	TGTGCCAGCAGCTCTACCTTTAGCGGGGGACAAGAGACCCAGTACTTC	CASSSTFSGGQETQYF
NA	NA	TRBV4-3	TRBJ2-7	TGCGCCAGCAGCCTAGGCGGGGGCCCAAAAAGAGAGCAGTACTTC	CASSLGGGPKREQYF
few	NA	TRBV30	TRBJ2-7	TGTGCCTGGAGCCGACAGGTTGCCTACGAGCAGTACTTC	CAWSRQVAYEQYF
NA	NA	TRBV5-6	TRBJ2-5	TGTGCCAGCAGCTACGGTCTGGGGTTAGAGACCCAGTACTTC	CASSYGLGLETQYF
few	NA	TRBV5-1	TRBJ1-2	TGCGCCAGCAGCACCGATCAGGGCGGCTACACCTTC	CASSTDQGGYTF
few	NA	TRBV12-3/TRBV12-4	TRBJ2-1	TGTGCCAGCAGTAGGAAGTGGCCCAATGTGCAGTTCTTC	CASSRKWPNVQFF
NA	NA	TRBV6-2/TRBV6-3	TRBJ2-3	TGTGCCAGCAGCTATTGGGACCGTGAGGCAGATACGCAGTATTTT	CASSYWDREADTQYF
few	NA	TRBV5-5	TRBJ2-4	TGTGCCAGCAGCACGGGCCCCCAGTTAGCCAAAAACATTCAGTACTTC	CASSTGPQLAKNIQYF
NA	NA	TRBV7-2	TRBJ1-1	TGTGCCAGCAGCTCAGGGATTTGGGCTTTCTTT	CASSSGIWAFF
few	NA	TRBV3-1	TRBJ1-2	TGTGCCAGCAGCCAAGGTCTCCGGGGACGGGGTGGCTACACCTTC	CASSQGLRGRGGYTF
NA	NA	TRBV14	TRBJ2-1	TGTGCCAGCAGCCAAGCCCTCAGACTTGATCTCTACAATGAGCAGTTCTTC	CASSQALRLDLYNEQFF
NA	TRBD1	TRBV6-6	TRBJ1-5	TGTGCCAGCAGCCAGGGGGATGCCAATCAGCCCCAGCATTTT	CASSQGDANQPQHF
NA	TRBD1	TRBV18	TRBJ2-7	TGTGCCAGCTCACAGACAGGGGTCGAACACGTATTGGGCGAGCAGTACTTC	CASSQTGVEHVLGEQYF
NA	NA	TRBV20-1	TRBJ2-3	TGCAGTGCGAAAACAGGGGAGGGCACAGATACGCAGTATTTT	CSAKTGEGTDTQYF
few	NA	TRBV27	TRBJ1-1	TGTGCCAGCAGTTCCCCTAGGTTGAACACTGAAGCTTTCTTT	CASSSPRLNTEAFF
NA	NA	TRBV5-1	TRBJ1-3	TGCGCCAGCAGCAGGGAGGGGGATTCTGGAAACACCATATATTTT	CASSREGDSGNTIYF
few	NA	TRBV25-1	TRBJ1-4	TGTGCCAGCAGTGAATTGGGGGCCCGGCGGACTAATGAAAAACTGTTTTTT	CASSELGARRTNEKLFF
NA	NA	TRBV7-9	TRBJ1-4	TGTGCCAGCAGCTTAGGAAACAGTAGGGGTGAAAAACTGTTTTTT	CASSLGNSRGEKLFF
few	TRBD1	TRBV5-1	TRBJ2-7	TGCGCCAGCAGCTCGGGACAGGGGGCCTCCTACGAGCAGTACTTC	CASSSGQGASYEQYF
NA	NA	TRBV11-2	TRBJ2-5	TGTGCCAGCAGCTTAGGAACCATCGGGGGCCAAGAGACCCAGTACTTC	CASSLGTIGGQETQYF
NA	NA	TRBV11-2	TRBJ1-4	TGTGCCAGCAGCTTAGGCGGTGTGACCGGTGAAAAACTGTTTTTT	CASSLGGVTGEKLFF
few	TRBD1	TRBV7-9	TRBJ1-6	TGTGCCAGCAGTTCACAGGGGATTTATTCACCCCTCCACTTT	CASSSQGIYSPLHF
few	NA	TRBV5-1	TRBJ1-2	TGCGCCAGCAGCCCGGACCTATATCTTGGCTACACCTTC	CASSPDLYLGYTF
NA	NA	TRBV20-1	TRBJ2-5	TGCAGTGCTGCGTACAGGGTAGGGACCCAGTACTTC	CSAAYRVGTQYF
few	NA	TRBV29-1	TRBJ1-1	TGCAGCGCTATTAGTGAAACTGAAGCTTTCTTT	CSAISETEAFF
NA	TRBD1	TRBV20-1	TRBJ1-2	TGCAGTGCCCAGGGGGCTTGGGGCTACACCTTC	CSAQGAWGYTF
NA	TRBD2	TRBV7-2	TRBJ2-5	TGTGCCAGCAGCTTAGGGGTAGCGGGGGTTTCAGGAGAGGCCCAGTACTTC	CASSLGVAGVSGEAQYF
NA	TRBD1	TRBV4-1	TRBJ2-1	TGCGCCAGCAGCCAAGGGGTACAGGGGGGCCCTTACAATGAGCAGTTCTTC	CASSQGVQGGPYNEQFF
few	TRBD2	TRBV19	TRBJ2-5	TGTGCCAGTAGTCCACGCCCGGGGGGGGCAGCTAGCCAAGAGACCCAGTACTTC	CASSPRPGGAASQETQYF
few	TRBD2	TRBV12-5	TRBJ2-4	TGTGCTAGTGGCCTATCAATCCAGGGAGGGAAAAACATTCAGTACTTC	CASGLSIQGGKNIQYF
once	NA	TRBV29-1	TRBJ1-2	TGCAGCGTTGAATATGTGGGGGGCTACACCTTC	CSVEYVGGYTF